These T cell receptor beta chains were read from a single sample in a study of monozygotic twins with inflammatory bowel disease. From its re-call of the 5' RACE reads, TCRdb lists each CDR3 protein once, without DNA. This listing includes approximately 380,000 distinct CDR3 sequences. The sequenced material came from blood. The receptor source for this set is a human donor with ulcerative colitis or Crohn's disease, or a healthy co-twin of an affected twin (not recorded which). The CDR3 runs from the conserved cysteine through the conserved F or W. Each record gives: V gene, J gene, CDR3 protein.

v_call: TRBV7-2; j_call: TRBJ1-5; cdr3_aa: CASSLQTLSNQPQHF
v_call: TRBV7-3; j_call: TRBJ1-1; cdr3_aa: CASSLDRERRHKAFF
v_call: TRBV12-3/TRBV12-4; j_call: TRBJ1-5; cdr3_aa: CASSLRGEQSAQHF
v_call: TRBV7-2; j_call: TRBJ1-2; cdr3_aa: CASSLGQGERYGYTF
v_call: TRBV5-1; j_call: TRBJ2-7; cdr3_aa: CASSLSQGALNEQYF
v_call: TRBV6-2/TRBV6-3; j_call: TRBJ2-2; cdr3_aa: CASSWNRDAGELFF
v_call: TRBV12-3/TRBV12-4; j_call: TRBJ1-1; cdr3_aa: CASSRLGSNTEAFF
v_call: TRBV10-3; j_call: TRBJ1-3; cdr3_aa: CAISPEIGTLLSNTIYF
v_call: TRBV11-1; j_call: TRBJ2-4; cdr3_aa: CASSSYNRRQGPAKDIQYF
v_call: TRBV18; j_call: TRBJ1-1; cdr3_aa: CASSPALRRNTEAFF
v_call: TRBV25-1; j_call: TRBJ2-5; cdr3_aa: CASSEAGGQETQYF
v_call: TRBV18; j_call: TRBJ1-1; cdr3_aa: CASSPPGHTEAFF
v_call: TRBV11-1; j_call: TRBJ2-5; cdr3_aa: CASSLEYSETGDTQETQYF
v_call: TRBV12-3/TRBV12-4; j_call: TRBJ2-5; cdr3_aa: CASSKGTSGVVQETQYF
v_call: TRBV9; j_call: TRBJ1-1; cdr3_aa: CASSADGGGYVEAFF
v_call: TRBV6-1; j_call: TRBJ1-2; cdr3_aa: CASKPDRILNYGYTF
v_call: TRBV12-3/TRBV12-4; j_call: TRBJ1-5; cdr3_aa: CASSLGPGGQPQHF
v_call: TRBV7-9; j_call: TRBJ1-6; cdr3_aa: CASSQRGIPNNSPLHF
v_call: TRBV7-6; j_call: TRBJ1-1; cdr3_aa: CASSSQTTGLNTEAFF
v_call: TRBV29-1; j_call: TRBJ2-3; cdr3_aa: CSVEEGTTTQYF
v_call: TRBV28; j_call: TRBJ1-3; cdr3_aa: CASGPGGSGNTIYF
v_call: TRBV7-2; j_call: TRBJ2-6; cdr3_aa: CASSLWTDGANVLTF
v_call: TRBV5-5; j_call: TRBJ1-6; cdr3_aa: CASSLAGTYNSPLHF
v_call: TRBV30; j_call: TRBJ2-5; cdr3_aa: CAWSRDTKETQYF
v_call: TRBV7-2; j_call: TRBJ2-7; cdr3_aa: CASSFYGTVYEQYF
v_call: TRBV27; j_call: TRBJ1-2; cdr3_aa: CASSLFLGGNGYTF
v_call: TRBV4-2; j_call: TRBJ2-2; cdr3_aa: CASSQRTETGELFF
v_call: TRBV7-3; j_call: TRBJ2-7; cdr3_aa: CASEPGLAGEQYF
v_call: TRBV5-1; j_call: TRBJ2-7; cdr3_aa: CASSFEPIDEQYF
v_call: TRBV19; j_call: TRBJ2-3; cdr3_aa: CASSIGIGPDTQYF
v_call: TRBV30; j_call: TRBJ1-2; cdr3_aa: CAWTPPPGYEYGYTF
v_call: TRBV5-4; j_call: TRBJ2-5; cdr3_aa: CASFRDMGETQYF
v_call: TRBV20-1; j_call: TRBJ2-7; cdr3_aa: CSARPRGPYEQYF
v_call: TRBV10-3; j_call: TRBJ2-7; cdr3_aa: CAISGVSTYEQYF
v_call: TRBV6-2/TRBV6-3; j_call: TRBJ1-5; cdr3_aa: CASSFQMGQGRTKQPQHF
v_call: TRBV12-3/TRBV12-4; j_call: TRBJ2-7; cdr3_aa: CASSASGTGLIYEQYF
v_call: TRBV14; j_call: TRBJ2-2; cdr3_aa: CASSALGQYTGELFF
v_call: TRBV19; j_call: TRBJ2-4; cdr3_aa: CASSLDSNIQYF
v_call: TRBV6-2/TRBV6-3; j_call: TRBJ2-1; cdr3_aa: CASSYLLAGGYNEQFF
v_call: TRBV14; j_call: TRBJ2-7; cdr3_aa: CASSQLDRHLGQYF